This TCR beta chain was recorded in a study of technical replicates of blood from a handful of donors. This clone appeared a few times. The V segment lost 10 bases and the J segment 4 bases; nucleotides outside the gene matches: 14. Per the germline V gene, CDR1 is MNHEY and CDR2 is SVGAGI. The CDR3 has 15 amino acids. Here immunoSEQ multiplex PCR was the method, and the copy in TCRdb shows in-frame clones only, minus some. Of over 50,000 clones in the sample, around 86% were seen once. The chain carries TRBV6-5 and TRBJ1-2; 8 nucleotides match TRBD1. This clonotype originated in a human donor in good health. Some clones in this sample may be carry-over from other donors' samples. Sequenced sample: PBMCs. The CDR3 nucleotides are TGTGCCACATATCCGACCGGACAGGGAAGCTATGGCTACACCTTC. Translated, it gives CATYPTGQGSYGYTF.